This entry is about one T cell receptor beta chain. The source of the sample is a study of blood T cell repertoires in COVID-19. Study context: COVID-19 samples, acute and convalescent, were from the United States, Italy and Spain. Nucleic acid was either cDNA or gDNA, and it came from T cells, B-cell-depleted T cells, or PBMCs.

Looked up from germline, CDR1 is SEHNR and CDR2 is FQNEAQ (reference sequence). CDR3 length: 15 residues. V dropped 1 base and J dropped 4 bases, with 14 bases sitting between them. Everyone who took part was 18 to 89 years old, and they came from about two dozen US areas. Cohort placement rested on clinical history that participants reported themselves. The method was immunoSEQ multiplex PCR; TCRdb's version includes in-frame clones alone and lacks a portion of them. The profile shows a few hundred thousand clones, 85% to 90% of them singletons. Sequencing was carried out using PBMCs or T cells enriched from blood (not recorded which). This receptor was identified in a woman aged 60-70 years in a cohort exposed to, infected with or recovered from COVID-19 (not recorded which). This chain joins TRBV7-9 and TRBJ2-7; maybe TRBD1 (5 bases). The CDR3 reads CASSLVLAGRYEQYF. CDR3 in DNA: TGTGCCAGCAGCTTAGTCTTGGCAGGGCGGTACGAGCAGTACTTC.